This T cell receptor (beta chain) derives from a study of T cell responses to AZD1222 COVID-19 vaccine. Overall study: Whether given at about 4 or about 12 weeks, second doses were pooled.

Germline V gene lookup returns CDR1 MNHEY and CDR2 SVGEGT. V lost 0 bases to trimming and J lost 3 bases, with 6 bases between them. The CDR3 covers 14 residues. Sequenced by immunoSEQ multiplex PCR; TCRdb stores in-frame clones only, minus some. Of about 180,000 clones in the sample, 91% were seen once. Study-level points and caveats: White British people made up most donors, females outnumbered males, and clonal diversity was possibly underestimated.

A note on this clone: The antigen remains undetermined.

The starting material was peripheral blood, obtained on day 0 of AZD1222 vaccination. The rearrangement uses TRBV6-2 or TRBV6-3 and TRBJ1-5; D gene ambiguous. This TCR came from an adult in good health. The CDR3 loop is CASSYSSANQPQHF. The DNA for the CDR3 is TGTGCCAGCAGTTACTCCTCAGCCAATCAGCCCCAGCATTTT.